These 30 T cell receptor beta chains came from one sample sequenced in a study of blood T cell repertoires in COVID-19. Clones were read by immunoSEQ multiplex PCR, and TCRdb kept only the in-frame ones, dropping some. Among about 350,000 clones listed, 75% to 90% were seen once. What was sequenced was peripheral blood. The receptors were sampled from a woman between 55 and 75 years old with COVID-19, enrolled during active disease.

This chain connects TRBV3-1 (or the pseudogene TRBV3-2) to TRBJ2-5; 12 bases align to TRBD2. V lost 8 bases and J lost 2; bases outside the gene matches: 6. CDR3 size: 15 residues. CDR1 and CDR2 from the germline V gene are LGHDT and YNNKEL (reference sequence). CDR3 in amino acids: CASARTSGVQETQYF. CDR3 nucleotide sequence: TGTGCCAGCGCTCGGACTAGCGGGGTTCAAGAGACCCAGTACTTC.

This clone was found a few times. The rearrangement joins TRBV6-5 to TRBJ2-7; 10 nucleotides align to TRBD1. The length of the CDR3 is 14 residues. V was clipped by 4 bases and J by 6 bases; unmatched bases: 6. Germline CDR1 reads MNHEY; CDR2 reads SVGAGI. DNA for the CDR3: TGTGCCAGCAGTTTAGTAGGGACAGGGGTCGAGCAGTACTTC. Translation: CASSLVGTGVEQYF.

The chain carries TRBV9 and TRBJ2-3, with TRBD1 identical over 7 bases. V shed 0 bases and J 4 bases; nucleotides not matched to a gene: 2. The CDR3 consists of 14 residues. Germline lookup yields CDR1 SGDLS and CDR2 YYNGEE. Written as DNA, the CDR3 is TGTGCCAGCAGCGTAGACGGACAGGCAGATACGCAGTATTTT. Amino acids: CASSVDGQADTQYF.

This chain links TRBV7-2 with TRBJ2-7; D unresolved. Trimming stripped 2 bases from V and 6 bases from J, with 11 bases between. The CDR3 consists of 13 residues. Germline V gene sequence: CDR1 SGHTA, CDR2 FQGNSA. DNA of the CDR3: TGTGCCAGCAGCTTAATACGAGCTGGCGAGCAGTACTTC. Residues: CASSLIRAGEQYF.

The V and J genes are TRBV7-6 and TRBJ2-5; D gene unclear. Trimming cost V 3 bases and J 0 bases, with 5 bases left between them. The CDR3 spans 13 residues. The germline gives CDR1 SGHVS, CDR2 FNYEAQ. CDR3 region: CASSFVDQETQYF. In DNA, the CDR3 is TGTGCCAGCAGCTTTGTCGACCAAGAGACCCAGTACTTC.

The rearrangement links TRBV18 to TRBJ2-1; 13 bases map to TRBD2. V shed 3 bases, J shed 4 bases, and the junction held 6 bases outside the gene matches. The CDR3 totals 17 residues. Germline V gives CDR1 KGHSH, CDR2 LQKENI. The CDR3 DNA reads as TGTGCCAGCTCACCCCAGGCGACTAGCGGGGGGTACAATGAGCAGTTCTTC. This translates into CASSPQATSGGYNEQFF.

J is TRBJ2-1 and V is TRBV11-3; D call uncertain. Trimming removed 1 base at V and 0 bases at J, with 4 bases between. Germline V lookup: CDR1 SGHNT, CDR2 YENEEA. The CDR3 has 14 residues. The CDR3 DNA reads TGTGCCAGCAGCTTAGCCAGCTCCTACAATGAGCAGTTCTTC. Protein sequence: CASSLASSYNEQFF.

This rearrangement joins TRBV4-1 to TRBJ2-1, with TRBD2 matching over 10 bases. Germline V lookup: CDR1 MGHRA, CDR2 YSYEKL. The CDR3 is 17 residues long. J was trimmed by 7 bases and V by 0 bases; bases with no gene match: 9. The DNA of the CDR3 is TGCGCCAGCAGCCAAGAAGCCCAGCGGGGGGGCGGTAATGAGCAGTTCTTC. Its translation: CASSQEAQRGGGNEQFF.

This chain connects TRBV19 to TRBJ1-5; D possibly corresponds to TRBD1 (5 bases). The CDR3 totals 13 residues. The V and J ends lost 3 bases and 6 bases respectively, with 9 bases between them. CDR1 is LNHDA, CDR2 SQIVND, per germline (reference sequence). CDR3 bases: TGTGCCAGTAGTATGAGGGGAGGTCAGCCCCAGCATTTT. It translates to CASSMRGGQPQHF.

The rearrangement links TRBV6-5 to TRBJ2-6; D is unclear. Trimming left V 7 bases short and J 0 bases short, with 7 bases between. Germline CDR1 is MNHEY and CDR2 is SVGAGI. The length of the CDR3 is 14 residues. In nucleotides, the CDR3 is TGTGCCAGCAAATACAACTCTGGGGCCAACGTCCTGACTTTC. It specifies CASKYNSGANVLTF.

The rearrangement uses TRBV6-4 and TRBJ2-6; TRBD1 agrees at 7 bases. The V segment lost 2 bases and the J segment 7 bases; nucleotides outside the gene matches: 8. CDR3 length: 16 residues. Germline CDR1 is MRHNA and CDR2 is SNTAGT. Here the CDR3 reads CASSDLVGQSANVLTF. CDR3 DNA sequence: TGTGCCAGCAGTGACCTCGTGGGACAGAGCGCCAACGTCCTGACTTTC.

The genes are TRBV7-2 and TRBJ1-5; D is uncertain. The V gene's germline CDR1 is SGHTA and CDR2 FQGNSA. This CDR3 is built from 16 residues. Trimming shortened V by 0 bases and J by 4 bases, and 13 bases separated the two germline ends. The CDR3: CASSLAQMQENQPQHF. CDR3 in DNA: TGTGCCAGCAGCTTAGCCCAGATGCAGGAAAATCAGCCCCAGCATTTT.

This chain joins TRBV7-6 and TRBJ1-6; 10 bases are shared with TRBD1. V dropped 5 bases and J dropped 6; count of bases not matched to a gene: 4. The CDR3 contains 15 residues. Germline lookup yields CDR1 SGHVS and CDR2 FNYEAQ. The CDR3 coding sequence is TGTGCCAGCAGCGATGGGACAGGGGTTAATTCACCCCTCCACTTT. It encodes CASSDGTGVNSPLHF.

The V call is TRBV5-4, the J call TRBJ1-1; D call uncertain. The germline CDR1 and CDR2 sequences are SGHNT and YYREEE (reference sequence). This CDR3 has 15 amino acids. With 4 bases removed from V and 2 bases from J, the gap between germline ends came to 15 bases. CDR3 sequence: CASSAGAAGNTEAFF. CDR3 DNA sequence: TGTGCCAGCAGCGCAGGCGCCGCTGGTAACACTGAAGCTTTCTTT.

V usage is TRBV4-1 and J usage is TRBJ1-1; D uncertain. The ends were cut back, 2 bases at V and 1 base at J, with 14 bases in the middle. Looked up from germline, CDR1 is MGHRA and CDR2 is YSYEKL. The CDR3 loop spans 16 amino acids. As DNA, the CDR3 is TGCGCCAGCAGCCAATTATTCCCTTTGTGGAACACTGAAGCTTTCTTT. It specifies CASSQLFPLWNTEAFF.

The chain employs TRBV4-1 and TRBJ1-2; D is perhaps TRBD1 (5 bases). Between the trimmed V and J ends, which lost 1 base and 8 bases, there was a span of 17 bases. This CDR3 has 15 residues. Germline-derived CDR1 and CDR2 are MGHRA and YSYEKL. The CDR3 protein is CASSQGRTGLSGYTF. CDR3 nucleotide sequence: TGCGCCAGCAGCCAAGGTCGCACAGGTCTCTCAGGCTACACCTTC.

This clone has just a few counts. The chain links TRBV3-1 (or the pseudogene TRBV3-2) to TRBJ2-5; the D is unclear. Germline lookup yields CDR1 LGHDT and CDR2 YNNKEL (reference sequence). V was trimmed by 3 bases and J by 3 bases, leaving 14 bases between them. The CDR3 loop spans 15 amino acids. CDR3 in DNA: TGTGCCAGCAGCCAGCCCGGCATTGGAGAAGAGACCCAGTACTTC. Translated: CASSQPGIGEETQYF.

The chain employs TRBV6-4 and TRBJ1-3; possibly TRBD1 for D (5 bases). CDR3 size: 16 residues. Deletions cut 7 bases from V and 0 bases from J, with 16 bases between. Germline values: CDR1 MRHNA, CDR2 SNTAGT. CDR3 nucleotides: TGTGCCAGCAAGACGGGGGTTCGGGCCTCTGGAAACACCATATATTTT. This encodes CASKTGVRASGNTIYF.

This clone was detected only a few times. CDR3 sequence reads: CASSEAGLLWSQHF. In DNA form, the CDR3 reads TGTGCCAGCAGTGAAGCGGGACTGCTGTGGTCCCAGCATTTT. The V gene is TRBV2, the J gene TRBJ1-5; D perhaps matches TRBD1 (5 bases). The ends were cut back, 0 bases at V and 11 bases at J, with 14 bases in the middle. The germline CDR1 and CDR2 sequences are SNHLY and FYNNEI. The CDR3 has 14 residues.

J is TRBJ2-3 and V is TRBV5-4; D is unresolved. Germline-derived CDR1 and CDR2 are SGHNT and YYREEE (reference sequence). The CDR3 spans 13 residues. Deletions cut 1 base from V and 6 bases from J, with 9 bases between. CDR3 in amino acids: CASSLSNTDTQYF. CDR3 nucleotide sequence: TGTGCCAGCAGCTTGTCAAACACGGATACGCAGTATTTT. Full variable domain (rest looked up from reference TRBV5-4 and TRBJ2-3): ETGVTQSPTHLIKTRGQQVTLRCSSQSGHNTVSWYQQALGQGPQFIFQYYREEENGRGNFPPRFSGLQFPNYSSELNVNALELDDSALYLCASSLSNTDTQYFGPGTRLTVL.

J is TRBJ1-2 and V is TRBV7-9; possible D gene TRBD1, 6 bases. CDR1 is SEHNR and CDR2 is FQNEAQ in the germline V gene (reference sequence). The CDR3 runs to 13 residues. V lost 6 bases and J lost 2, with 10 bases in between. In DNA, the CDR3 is TGTGCCAGCAGTGGACAGTTCAACTATGGCTACACCTTC. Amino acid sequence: CASSGQFNYGYTF.

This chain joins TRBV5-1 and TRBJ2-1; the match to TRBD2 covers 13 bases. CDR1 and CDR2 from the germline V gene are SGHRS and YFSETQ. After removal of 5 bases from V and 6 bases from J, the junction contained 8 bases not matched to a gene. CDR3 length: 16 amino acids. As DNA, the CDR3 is TGCGCCAGCAGTACGACTAGCGGGGGGTTCGGCAATGAGCAGTTCTTC. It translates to CASSTTSGGFGNEQFF.

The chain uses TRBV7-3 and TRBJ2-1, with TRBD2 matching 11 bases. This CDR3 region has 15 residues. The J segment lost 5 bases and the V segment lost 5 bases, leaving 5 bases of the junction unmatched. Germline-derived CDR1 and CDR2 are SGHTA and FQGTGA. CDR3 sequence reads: CASSPSGGYDNEQFF. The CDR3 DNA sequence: TGTGCCAGCAGCCCTAGCGGGGGGTACGACAATGAGCAGTTCTTC.

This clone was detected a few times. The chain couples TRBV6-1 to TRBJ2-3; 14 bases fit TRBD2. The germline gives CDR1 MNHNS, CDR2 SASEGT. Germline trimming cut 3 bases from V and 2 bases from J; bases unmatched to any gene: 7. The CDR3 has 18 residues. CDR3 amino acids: CASSEGTSGGRFTDTQYF. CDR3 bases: TGTGCCAGCAGTGAGGGGACTAGCGGGGGCAGGTTCACAGATACGCAGTATTTT.

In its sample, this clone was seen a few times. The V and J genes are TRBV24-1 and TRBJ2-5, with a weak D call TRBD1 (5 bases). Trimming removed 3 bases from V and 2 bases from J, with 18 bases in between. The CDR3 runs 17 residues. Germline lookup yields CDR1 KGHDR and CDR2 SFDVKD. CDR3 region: CATSDGLRGNLQETQYF. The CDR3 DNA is TGTGCCACCAGTGATGGGCTTAGGGGCAACTTACAAGAGACCCAGTACTTC.

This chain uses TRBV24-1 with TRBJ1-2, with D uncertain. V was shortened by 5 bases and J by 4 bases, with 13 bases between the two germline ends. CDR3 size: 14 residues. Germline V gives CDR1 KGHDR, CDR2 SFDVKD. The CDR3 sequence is CATSGSTVAYGYTF. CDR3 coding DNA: TGTGCCACCAGTGGGTCGACTGTAGCCTATGGCTACACCTTC.

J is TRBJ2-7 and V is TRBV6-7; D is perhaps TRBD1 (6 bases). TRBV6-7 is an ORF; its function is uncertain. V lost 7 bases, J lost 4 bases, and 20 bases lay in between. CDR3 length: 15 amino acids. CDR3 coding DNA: TGTGCCAGCACCCAAGGGGACATGGGATATTACGAGCAGTACTTC. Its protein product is CASTQGDMGYYEQYF.

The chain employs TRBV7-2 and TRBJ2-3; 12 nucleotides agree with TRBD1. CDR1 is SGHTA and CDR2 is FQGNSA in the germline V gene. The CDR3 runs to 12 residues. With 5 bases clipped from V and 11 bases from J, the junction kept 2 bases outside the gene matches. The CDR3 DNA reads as TGTGCCAGCAGCCGGGACAGGGGGCTGCAGTATTTT. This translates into CASSRDRGLQYF.

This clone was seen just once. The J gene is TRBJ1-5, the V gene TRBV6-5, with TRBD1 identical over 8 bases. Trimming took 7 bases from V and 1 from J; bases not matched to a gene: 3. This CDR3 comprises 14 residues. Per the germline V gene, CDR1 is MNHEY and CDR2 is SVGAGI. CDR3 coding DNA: TGTGCCAGCATTAGGACAGGGAGCAATCAGCCCCAGCATTTT. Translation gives CASIRTGSNQPQHF.

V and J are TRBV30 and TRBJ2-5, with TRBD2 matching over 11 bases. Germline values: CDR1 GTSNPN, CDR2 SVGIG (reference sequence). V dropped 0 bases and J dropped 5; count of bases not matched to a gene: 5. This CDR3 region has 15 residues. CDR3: CAWSVLAGARETQYF. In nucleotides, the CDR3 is TGTGCCTGGAGTGTACTAGCGGGGGCCCGGGAGACCCAGTACTTC.